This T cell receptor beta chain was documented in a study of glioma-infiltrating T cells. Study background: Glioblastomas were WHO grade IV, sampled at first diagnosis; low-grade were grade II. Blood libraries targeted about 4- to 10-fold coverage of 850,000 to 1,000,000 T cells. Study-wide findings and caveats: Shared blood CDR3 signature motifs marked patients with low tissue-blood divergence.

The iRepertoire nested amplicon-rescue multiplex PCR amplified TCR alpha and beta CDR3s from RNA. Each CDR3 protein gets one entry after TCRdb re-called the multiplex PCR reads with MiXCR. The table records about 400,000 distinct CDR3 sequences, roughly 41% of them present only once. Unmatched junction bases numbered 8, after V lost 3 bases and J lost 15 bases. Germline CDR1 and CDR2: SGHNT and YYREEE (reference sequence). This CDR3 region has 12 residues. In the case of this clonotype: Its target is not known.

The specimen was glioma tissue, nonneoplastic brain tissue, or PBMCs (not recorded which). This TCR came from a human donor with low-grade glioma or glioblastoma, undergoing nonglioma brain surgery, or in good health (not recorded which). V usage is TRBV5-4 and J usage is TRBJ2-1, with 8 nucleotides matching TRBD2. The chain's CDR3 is CASSYGGESAFF. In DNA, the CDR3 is TGTGCCAGCAGCTACGGGGGGGAGTCGGCGTTCTTC.